The clone carrying this T cell receptor (beta chain) was detected many times. Each CDR3 protein is one row after TCRdb ran MiXCR on the RT-PCR reads. The table has about 680,000 distinct CDR3 sequences, about 14% seen once; the top ten hold 3.6%. Germline V gene lookup returns CDR1 KGHDR and CDR2 SFDVKD. The ends lost 0 bases at V and 3 bases at J; junction bases unmatched: 2. The CDR3 has 16 amino acids. The clonotype comes from a female donor in good health, serving as a healthy control. The sample comprised memory CD4+ T cells from blood. This chain links TRBV24-1 with TRBJ2-2; 8 bases map to TRBD2. CDR3 sequence: CATSDLRRGDTGELFF. As DNA, the CDR3 is TGTGCCACCAGTGATTTGCGGCGGGGGGACACCGGGGAGCTGTTTTTT.